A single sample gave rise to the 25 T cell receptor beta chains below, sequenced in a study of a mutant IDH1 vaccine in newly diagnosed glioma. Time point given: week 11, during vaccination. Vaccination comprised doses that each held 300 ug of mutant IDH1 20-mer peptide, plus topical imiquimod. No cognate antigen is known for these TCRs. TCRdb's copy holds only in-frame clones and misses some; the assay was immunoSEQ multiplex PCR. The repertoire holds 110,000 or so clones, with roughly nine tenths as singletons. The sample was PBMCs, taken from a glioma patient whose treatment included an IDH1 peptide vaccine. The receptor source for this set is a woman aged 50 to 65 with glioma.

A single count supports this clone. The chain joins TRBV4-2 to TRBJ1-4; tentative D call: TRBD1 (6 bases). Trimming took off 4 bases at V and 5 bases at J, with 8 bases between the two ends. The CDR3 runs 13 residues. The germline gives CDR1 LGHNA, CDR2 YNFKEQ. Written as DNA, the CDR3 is TGTGCCAGCAGCCCAGGGGACAATGAAAAACTGTTTTTT. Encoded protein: CASSPGDNEKLFF.

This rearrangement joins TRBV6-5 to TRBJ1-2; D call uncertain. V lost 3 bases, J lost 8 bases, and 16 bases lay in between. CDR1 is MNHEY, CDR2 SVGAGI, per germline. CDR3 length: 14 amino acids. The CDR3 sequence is CASSYWTLGGGYTF. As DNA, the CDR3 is TGTGCCAGCAGTTATTGGACTTTGGGCGGGGGCTACACCTTC.

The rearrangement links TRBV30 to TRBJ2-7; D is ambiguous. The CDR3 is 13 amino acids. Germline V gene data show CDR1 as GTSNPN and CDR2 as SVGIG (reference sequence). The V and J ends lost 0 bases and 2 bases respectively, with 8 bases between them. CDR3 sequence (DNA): TGTGCCTGGAGTGTACCAGGTACCTACGAGCAGTACTTC. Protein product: CAWSVPGTYEQYF. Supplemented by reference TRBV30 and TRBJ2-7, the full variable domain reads SQTIHQWPATLVQPVGSPLSLECTVEGTSNPNLYWYRQAAGRGLQLLFYSVGIGQISSEVPQNLSASRPQDRQFILSSKKLLLSDSGFYLCAWSVPGTYEQYFGPGTRLTVT.

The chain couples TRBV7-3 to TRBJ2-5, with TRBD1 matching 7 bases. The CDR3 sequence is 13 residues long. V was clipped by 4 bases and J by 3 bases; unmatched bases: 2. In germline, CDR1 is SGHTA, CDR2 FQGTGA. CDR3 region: CASSWQGEETQYF. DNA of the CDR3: TGTGCCAGCAGCTGGCAGGGGGAAGAGACCCAGTACTTC.

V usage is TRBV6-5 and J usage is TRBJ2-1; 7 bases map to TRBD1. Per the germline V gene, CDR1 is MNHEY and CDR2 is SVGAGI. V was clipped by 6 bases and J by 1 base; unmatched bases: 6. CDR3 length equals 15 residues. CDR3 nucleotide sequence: TGTGCCAGCAGCTCAGGGGGTCCTTCCTACAATGAGCAGTTCTTC. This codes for CASSSGGPSYNEQFF.

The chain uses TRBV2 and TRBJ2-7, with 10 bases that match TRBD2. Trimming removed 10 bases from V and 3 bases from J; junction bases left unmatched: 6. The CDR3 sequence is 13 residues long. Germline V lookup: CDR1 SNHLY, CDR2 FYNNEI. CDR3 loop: CANSGRAGYEQYF. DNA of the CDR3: TGTGCCAACAGCGGGAGGGCAGGCTACGAGCAGTACTTC.

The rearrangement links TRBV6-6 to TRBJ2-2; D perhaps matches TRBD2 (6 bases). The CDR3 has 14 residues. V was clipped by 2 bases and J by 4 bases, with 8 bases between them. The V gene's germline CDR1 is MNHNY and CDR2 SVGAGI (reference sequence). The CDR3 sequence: CASSYIGGTGELFF. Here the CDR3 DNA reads TGTGCCAGCAGTTACATCGGGGGCACCGGGGAGCTGTTTTTT.

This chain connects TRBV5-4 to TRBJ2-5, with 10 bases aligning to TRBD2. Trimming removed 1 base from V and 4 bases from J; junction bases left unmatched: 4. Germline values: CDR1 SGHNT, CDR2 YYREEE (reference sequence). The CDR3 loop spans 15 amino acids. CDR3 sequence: CASSLSLAGVETQYF. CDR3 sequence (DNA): TGTGCCAGCAGCTTGTCGCTAGCGGGAGTAGAGACCCAGTACTTC.

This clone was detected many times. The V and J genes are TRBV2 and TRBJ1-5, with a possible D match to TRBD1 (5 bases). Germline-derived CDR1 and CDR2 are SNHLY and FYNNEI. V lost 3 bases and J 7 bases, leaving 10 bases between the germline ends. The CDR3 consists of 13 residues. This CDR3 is CASSEVRGQPQHF. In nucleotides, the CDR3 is TGTGCCAGCAGTGAGGTTCGGGGGCAGCCCCAGCATTTT.

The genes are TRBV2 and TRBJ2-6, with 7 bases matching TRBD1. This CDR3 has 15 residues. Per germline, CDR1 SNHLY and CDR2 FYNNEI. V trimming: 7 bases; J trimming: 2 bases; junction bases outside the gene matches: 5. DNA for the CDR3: TGTGCCAGCAAATCGACAGGGACTGGGGCCAACGTCCTGACTTTC. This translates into CASKSTGTGANVLTF.

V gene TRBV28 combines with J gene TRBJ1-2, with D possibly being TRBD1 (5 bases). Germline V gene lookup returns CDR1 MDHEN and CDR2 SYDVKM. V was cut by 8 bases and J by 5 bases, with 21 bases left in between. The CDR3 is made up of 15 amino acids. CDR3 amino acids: CASGNYDRITYGYTF. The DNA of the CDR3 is TGTGCCAGCGGGAATTACGACAGAATTACTTATGGCTACACCTTC.

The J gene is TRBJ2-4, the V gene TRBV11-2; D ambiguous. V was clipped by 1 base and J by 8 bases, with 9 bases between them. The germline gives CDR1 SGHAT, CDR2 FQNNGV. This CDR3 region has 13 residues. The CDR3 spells CASSLGPGYIQYF. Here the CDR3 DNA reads TGTGCCAGCAGCTTAGGGCCCGGGTACATTCAGTACTTC.

DNA for the CDR3: TGTGCCAGCAGTGACCCGGGACAGGGCAACACTGAAGCTTTCTTT. This encodes CASSDPGQGNTEAFF. The J gene is TRBJ1-1, the V gene TRBV25-1, with 9 bases that match TRBD1. CDR1 is MGHDK and CDR2 is SYGVNS in the germline V gene. There are 15 residues in the CDR3. V trimming: 3 bases; J trimming: 2 bases; junction bases outside the gene matches: 4.

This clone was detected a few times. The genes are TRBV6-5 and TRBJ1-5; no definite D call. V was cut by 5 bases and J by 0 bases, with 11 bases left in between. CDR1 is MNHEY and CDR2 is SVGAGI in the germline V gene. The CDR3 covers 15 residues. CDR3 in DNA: TGTGCCAGCAGTCGCAGTGGAAATAGCAATCAGCCCCAGCATTTT. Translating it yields CASSRSGNSNQPQHF.

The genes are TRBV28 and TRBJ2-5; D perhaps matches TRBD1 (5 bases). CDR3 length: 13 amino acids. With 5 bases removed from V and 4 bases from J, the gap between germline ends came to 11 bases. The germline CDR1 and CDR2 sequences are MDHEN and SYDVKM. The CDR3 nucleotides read TGTGCCAGCAGTCTAGGACAACTAGAGACCCAGTACTTC. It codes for CASSLGQLETQYF.

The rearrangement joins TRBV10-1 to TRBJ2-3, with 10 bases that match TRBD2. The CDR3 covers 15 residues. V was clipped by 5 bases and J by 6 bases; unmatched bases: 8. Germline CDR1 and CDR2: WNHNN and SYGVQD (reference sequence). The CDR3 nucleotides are TGCGCCAGCAGTCCCGATCGACTAGCGGGTGATACGCAGTATTTT. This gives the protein CASSPDRLAGDTQYF.

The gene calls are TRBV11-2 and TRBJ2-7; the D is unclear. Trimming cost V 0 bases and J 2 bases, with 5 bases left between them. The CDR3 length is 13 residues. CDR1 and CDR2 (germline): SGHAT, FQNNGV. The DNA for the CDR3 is TGTGCCAGCAGCTTAGAGCGAGCCTACGAGCAGTACTTC. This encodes CASSLERAYEQYF.

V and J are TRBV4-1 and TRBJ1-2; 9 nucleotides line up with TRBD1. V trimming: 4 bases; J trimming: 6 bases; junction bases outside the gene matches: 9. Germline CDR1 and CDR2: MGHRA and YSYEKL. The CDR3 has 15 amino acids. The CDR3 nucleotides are TGCGCCAGCAGCCCGGGACAGGGTGCTGTGGATGGCTACACCTTC. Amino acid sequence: CASSPGQGAVDGYTF.

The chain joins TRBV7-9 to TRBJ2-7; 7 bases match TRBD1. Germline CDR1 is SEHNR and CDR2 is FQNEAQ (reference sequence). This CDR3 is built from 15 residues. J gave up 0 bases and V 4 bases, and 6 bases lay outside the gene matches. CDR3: CASSSTGTSSYEQYF. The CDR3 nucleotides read TGTGCCAGCAGCTCGACAGGGACCAGCTCCTACGAGCAGTACTTC.

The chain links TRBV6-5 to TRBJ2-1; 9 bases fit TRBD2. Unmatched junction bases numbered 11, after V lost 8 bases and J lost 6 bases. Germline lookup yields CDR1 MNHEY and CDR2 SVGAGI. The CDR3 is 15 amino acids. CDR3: CASFNGLAPINEQFF. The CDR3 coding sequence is TGTGCCAGCTTTAACGGACTAGCGCCAATCAATGAGCAGTTCTTC.

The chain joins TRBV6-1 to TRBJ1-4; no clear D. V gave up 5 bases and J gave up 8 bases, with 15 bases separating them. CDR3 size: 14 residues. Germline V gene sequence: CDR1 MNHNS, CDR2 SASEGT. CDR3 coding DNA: TGTGCCAGCAGTAAACAGAGCTTGAGGGAAAAACTGTTTTTT. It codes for CASSKQSLREKLFF.

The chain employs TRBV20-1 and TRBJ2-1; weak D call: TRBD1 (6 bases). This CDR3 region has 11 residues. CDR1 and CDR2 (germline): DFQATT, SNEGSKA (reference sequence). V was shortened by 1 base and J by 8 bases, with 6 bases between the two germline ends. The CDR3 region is CSARGGHEQFF. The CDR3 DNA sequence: TGCAGTGCTAGAGGGGGGCATGAGCAGTTCTTC.

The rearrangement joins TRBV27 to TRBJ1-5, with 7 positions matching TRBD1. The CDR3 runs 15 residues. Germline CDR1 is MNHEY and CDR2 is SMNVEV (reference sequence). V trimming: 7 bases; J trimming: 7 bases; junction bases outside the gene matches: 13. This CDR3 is CASKGVGTVGQPQHF. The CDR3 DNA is TGTGCCAGCAAGGGGGTTGGGACAGTCGGCCAGCCCCAGCATTTT.

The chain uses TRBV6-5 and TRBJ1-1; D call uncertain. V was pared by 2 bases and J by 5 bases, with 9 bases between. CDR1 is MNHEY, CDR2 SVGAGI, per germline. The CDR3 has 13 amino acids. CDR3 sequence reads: CASSYGRNTEAFF. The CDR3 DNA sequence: TGTGCCAGCAGTTACGGTAGGAATACTGAAGCTTTCTTT.

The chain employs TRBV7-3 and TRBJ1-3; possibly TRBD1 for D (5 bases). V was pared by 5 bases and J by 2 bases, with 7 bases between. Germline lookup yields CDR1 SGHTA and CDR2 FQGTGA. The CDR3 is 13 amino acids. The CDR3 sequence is CASSRGAGNTIYF. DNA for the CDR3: TGTGCCAGCAGCCGGGGGGCTGGAAACACCATATATTTT.